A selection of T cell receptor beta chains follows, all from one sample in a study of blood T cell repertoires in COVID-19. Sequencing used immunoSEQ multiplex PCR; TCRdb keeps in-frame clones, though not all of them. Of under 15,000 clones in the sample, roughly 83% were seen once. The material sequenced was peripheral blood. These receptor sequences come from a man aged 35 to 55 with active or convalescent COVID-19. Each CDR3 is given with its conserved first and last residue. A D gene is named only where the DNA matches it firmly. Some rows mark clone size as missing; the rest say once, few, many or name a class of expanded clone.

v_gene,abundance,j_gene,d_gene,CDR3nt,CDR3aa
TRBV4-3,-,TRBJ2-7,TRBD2,TGCGCCAGCAGCCGACAACTAGGGACTAGCGGGAGCTCCTACGAGCAGTACTTC,CASSRQLGTSGSSYEQYF
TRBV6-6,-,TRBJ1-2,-,TGTGCCAGCAGTTACTCTGTAGGGACAAGTGGCTACACCTTC,CASSYSVGTSGYTF
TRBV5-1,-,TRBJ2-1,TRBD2,TGCGCCAGCAGCCTTAGCGGGAGGGCCAAAGATGAGCAGTTCTTC,CASSLSGRAKDEQFF
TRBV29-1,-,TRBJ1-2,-,TGCAGCGTCCCTGAGGACAGCACTAACTATGGCTACACCTTC,CSVPEDSTNYGYTF
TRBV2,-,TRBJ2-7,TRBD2,TGTGCCAGCAAGGCGGGGGTCGGGGACGAGCAGTACTTC,CASKAGVGDEQYF
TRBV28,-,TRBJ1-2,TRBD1,TGTGCCAGCAGTATCGGACAGGGAGGGTATGGCTACACCTTC,CASSIGQGGYGYTF
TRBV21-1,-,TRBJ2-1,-,TGTGCCAGCAGCTCTATAGCGGGACTCTACAATGAGCAGTTCTTC,CASSSIAGLYNEQFF
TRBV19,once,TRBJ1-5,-,TGTGCCAGTAGTATGGGCAGGGTTGGCAATCAGCCCCAGCATTTT,CASSMGRVGNQPQHF
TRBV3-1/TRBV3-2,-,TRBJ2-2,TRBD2,TGTGCCAGCAGCCCTAGCGGGGCCAACACCGGGGAGCTGTTTTTT,CASSPSGANTGELFF
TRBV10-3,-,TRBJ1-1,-,TGTGCCATCAGTGACAGGGACTGGGCTTTCTTT,CAISDRDWAFF
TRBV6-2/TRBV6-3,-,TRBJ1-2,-,TGTGCCAGCAGTTACACCCCCTCGGGGAATGGCTACACCTTC,CASSYTPSGNGYTF
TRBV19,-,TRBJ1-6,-,TGTGCCAGTAGGAGAGACCCGTCGGGAGATTCACCCCTCCACTTT,CASRRDPSGDSPLHF
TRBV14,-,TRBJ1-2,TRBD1,TGTGCCAGCAGCCGCAGAATCGGACAGGGGACAAGTGCTAACTATGGCTACACCTTC,CASSRRIGQGTSANYGYTF
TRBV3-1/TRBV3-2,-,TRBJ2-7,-,TGTGCCAGCAGCCCTCGGCGGGAAGGGCCCCACGAGCAGTACTTC,CASSPRREGPHEQYF
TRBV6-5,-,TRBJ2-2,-,TGTGCCAGCAGTTACTGGGGGGATAACACCGGGGAGCTGTTTTTT,CASSYWGDNTGELFF
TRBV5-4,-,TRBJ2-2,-,TGTGCCAGCAGCTTGAAGCAGGGGAACACCGGGGAGCTGTTTTTT,CASSLKQGNTGELFF
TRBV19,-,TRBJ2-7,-,TGTGCCAGTAGTATGGGCAGAGCCTACGAGCAGTACTTC,CASSMGRAYEQYF
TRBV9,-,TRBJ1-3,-,TGTGCCAGCAGCACCGCCGCCGCGGGGAGGGACACCATATATTTT,CASSTAAAGRDTIYF
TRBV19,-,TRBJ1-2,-,TGTGCCAGTAGTATACGGGCAGGGGAATCACTTGGCTACACCTTC,CASSIRAGESLGYTF
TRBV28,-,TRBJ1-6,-,TGTGCCAGCAGTCCCCCCCCACAGGGCCTTGGTTCACCCCTCCACTTT,CASSPPPQGLGSPLHF
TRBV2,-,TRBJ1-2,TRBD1,TGTGCCAGCAGAGACAGGGAAACTAACTATGGCTACACCTTC,CASRDRETNYGYTF
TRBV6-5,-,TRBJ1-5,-,TGTGCCAGCAGTCCTCATGGGCCAGATCAGCCCCAGCATTTT,CASSPHGPDQPQHF
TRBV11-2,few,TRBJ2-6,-,TGTGCCAGCAGCTTACTCCTCTCGGGGGCCAACGTCCTGACTTTC,CASSLLLSGANVLTF
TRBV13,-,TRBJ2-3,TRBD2,TGTGCCAGCAGCGCCGGCGGGGGGGGAAGCACAGATACGCAGTATTTT,CASSAGGGGSTDTQYF
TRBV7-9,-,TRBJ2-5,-,TGTGCCAGCAGCTTAGGGGTCCAGGGGGAGACCCAGTACTTC,CASSLGVQGETQYF
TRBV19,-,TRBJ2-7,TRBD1,TGTGCCAGTAGTAAGACAGGGGAGAGCTACGAGCAGTACTTC,CASSKTGESYEQYF
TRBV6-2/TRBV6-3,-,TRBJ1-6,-,TGTGCCAGCAGTTACTCCCGGGATCGGTCACCCCTCCACTTT,CASSYSRDRSPLHF
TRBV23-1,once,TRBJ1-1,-,TGCGCCAGCAGCCCCGTCTACACTGAAGCTTTCTTT,CASSPVYTEAFF
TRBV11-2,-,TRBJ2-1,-,TGTGCCAGCAGCCCTTGGGAGGGGGAAGAGAATGAGCAGTTCTTC,CASSPWEGEENEQFF
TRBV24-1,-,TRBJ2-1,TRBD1,TGTGCCACCAGTGATTCCCGCATGGACAGGGGGAATGAGCAGTTCTTC,CATSDSRMDRGNEQFF
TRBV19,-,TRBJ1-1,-,TGTGCCAGTGGCATCAGGGTGTGGACTGAAGCTTTCTTT,CASGIRVWTEAFF
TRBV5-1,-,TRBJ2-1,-,TGCGCCAGCAGGTCCCGCGATGAGCAGTTCTTC,CASRSRDEQFF
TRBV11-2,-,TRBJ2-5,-,TGTGCCAGCAGCTTAAGCCTCGTGAGGGAGGTTGAGACCCAGTACTTC,CASSLSLVREVETQYF
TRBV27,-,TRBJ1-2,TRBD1,TGTGCCAGCAGGGCCGGGACAGGGGGAGGCTATGGCTACACCTTC,CASRAGTGGGYGYTF
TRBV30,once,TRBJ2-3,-,TGTGCCTGGAGTCACGAGGGGGCCATGGGGGGAGATACGCAGTATTTT,CAWSHEGAMGGDTQYF
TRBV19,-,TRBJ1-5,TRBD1,TGTGCCAGTAGTAGCGGGACAGACAATCAGCCCCAGCATTTT,CASSSGTDNQPQHF
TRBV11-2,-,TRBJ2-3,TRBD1,TGTGCCAGCAGCCCCGCGACAGGGCATCGCACAGATACGCAGTATTTT,CASSPATGHRTDTQYF
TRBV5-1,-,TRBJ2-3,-,TGCGCCAGCAGCTCCGCAGGAGGAAAGACAGATACGCAGTATTTT,CASSSAGGKTDTQYF
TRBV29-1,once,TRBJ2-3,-,TGCAGCGTTCCCGCGGTCATCGGCACAGATACGCAGTATTTT,CSVPAVIGTDTQYF
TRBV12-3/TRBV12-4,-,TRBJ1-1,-,TGTGCCAGCAGTTTGGTGGAAGGGGCTGAAGCTTTCTTT,CASSLVEGAEAFF
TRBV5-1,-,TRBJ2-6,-,TGCGCCAGCAGCCTCTTTGGAGTAGGGGCCAACGTCCTGACTTTC,CASSLFGVGANVLTF
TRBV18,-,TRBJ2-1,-,TGTGCCAGCTCACCAAGTAGCTCCTACAATGAGCAGTTCTTC,CASSPSSSYNEQFF
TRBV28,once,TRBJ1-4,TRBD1,TGTGCCAGCAGTACGCCGGGACAGGGTGAAAAACTGTTTTTT,CASSTPGQGEKLFF
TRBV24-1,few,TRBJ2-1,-,TGTGCCACCAGTCCGGGGAGCTCCTACAATGAGCAGTTCTTC,CATSPGSSYNEQFF
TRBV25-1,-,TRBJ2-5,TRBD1,TGTGCCAGCAGCGACCCTAAGGACAGGGGGAGAGAGACCCAGTACTTC,CASSDPKDRGRETQYF
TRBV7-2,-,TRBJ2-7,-,TGTGCCAGCAGCTTGATGTCGGCGGGCCAGCCTATCGAGCAGTACTTC,CASSLMSAGQPIEQYF
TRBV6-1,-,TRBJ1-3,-,TGTGCCAGCAGTGAAGCGACGGGAGGAAACACCATATATTTT,CASSEATGGNTIYF
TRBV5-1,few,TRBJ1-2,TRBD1,TGCGCCAGCAGCTTGGCCAGTGGGGCAGGGGGCCCGGGCTACACCTTC,CASSLASGAGGPGYTF
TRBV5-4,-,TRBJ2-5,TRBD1,TGTGCCAGCAGCCCGGGACAGGGATACGAGGGGCGAGAGACCCAGTACTTC,CASSPGQGYEGRETQYF
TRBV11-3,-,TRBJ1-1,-,TGTGCCAGCAGCCCTGTCAGGGTGTCAACTGAAGCTTTCTTT,CASSPVRVSTEAFF